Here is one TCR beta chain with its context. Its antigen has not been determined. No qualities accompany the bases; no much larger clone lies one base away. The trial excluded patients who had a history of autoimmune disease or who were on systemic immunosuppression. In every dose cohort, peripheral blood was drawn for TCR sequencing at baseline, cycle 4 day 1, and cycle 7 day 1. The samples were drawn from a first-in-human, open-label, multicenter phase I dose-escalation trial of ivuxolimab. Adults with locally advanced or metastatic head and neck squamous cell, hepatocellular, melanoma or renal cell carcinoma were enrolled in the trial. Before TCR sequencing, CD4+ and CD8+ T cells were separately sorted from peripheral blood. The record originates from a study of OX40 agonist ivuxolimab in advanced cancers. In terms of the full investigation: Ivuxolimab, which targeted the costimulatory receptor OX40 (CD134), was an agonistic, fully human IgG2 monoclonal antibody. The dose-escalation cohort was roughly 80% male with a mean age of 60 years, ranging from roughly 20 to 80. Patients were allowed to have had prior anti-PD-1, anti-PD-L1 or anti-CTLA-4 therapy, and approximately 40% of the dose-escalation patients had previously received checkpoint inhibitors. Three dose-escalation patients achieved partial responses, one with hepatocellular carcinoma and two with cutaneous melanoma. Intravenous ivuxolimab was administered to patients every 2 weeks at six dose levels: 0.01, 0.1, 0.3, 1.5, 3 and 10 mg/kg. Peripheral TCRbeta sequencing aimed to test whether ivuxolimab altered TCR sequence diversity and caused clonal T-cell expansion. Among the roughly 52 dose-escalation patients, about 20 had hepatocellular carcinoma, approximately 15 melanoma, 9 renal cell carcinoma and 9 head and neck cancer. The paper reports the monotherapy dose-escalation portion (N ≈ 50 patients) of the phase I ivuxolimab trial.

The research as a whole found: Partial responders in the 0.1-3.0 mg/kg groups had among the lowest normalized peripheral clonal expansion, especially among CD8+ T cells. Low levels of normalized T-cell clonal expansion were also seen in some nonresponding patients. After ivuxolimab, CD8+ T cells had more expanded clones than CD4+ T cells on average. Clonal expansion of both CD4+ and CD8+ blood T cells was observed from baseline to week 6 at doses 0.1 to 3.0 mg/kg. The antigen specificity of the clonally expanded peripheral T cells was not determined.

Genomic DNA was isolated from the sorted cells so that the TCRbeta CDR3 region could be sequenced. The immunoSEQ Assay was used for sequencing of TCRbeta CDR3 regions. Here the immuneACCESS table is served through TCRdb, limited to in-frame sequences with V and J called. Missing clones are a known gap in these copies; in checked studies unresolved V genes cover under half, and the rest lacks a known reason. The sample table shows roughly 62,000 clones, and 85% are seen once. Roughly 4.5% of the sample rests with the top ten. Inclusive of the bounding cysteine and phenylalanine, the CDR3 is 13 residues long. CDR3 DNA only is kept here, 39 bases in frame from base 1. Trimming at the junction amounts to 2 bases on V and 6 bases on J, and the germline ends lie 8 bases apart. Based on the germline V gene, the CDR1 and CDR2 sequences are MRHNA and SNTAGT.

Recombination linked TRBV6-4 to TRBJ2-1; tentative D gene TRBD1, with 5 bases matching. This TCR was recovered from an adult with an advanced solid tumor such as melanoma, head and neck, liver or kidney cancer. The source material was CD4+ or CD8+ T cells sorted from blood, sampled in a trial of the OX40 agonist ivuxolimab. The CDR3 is CASSDNDSNEQFF. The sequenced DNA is TGTGCCAGCAGTGACAACGACAGCAATGAGCAGTTCTTC.